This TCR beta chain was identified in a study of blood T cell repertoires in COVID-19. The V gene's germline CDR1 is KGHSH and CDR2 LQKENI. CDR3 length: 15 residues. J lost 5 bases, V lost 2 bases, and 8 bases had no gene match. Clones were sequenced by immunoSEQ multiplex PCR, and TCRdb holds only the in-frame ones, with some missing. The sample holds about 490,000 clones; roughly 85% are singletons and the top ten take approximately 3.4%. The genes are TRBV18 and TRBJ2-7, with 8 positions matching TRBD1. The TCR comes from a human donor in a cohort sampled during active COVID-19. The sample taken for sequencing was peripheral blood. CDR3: CASSPEQGASHEQYF. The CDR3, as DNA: TGTGCCAGCTCACCAGAGCAGGGGGCTAGCCACGAGCAGTACTTC.